This T cell receptor beta chain was sequenced in a study of CD4 T cells in relation to SARS-CoV-2 and coronaviruses. Across the whole study: A couple of subjects were Hispanic; patients were 8 males and 4 females. Findings and limits, study-wide: In approximately 71% of donors, memory CD4+ clonotypes crossrecognized SARS-CoV-2 and at least one common cold coronavirus spike.

Uncultured naive and memory CD4+ T cells supplied DNA for deep TCR-beta sequencing. Here immunoSEQ multiplex PCR was the method, and the copy in TCRdb shows in-frame clones only, minus some. The table lists around 37,000 clones, around 85% of them singletons. A note on this clone: Its antigen remains unidentified.

V lost 4 bases, J lost 4 bases, and 3 bases stayed unmatched. The CDR3 loop spans 14 amino acids. CDR1 is LGHNA and CDR2 is YSLEER in the germline V gene. CD4 enrichment then naive enrichment separated naive from memory CD4+ cells. Source material: memory CD4+ T cells from PBMCs. The TCR was taken from an adult with COVID-19. This chain uses TRBV4-3 with TRBJ2-1; 8 bases map to TRBD1. This CDR3 reads CASSRDRGYNEQFF. The CDR3 DNA reads TGCGCCAGCAGCCGAGACAGGGGATACAATGAGCAGTTCTTC.